This T cell receptor (beta chain) appears in the sequencing data of a study of cytomegalovirus exposure and HLA in healthy donors. Study observations and caveats: It emerged from a later analysis that several of the most significant clusters appeared to be linked to common viral pathogens. Researchers reported in a later analysis that a missense DCLRE1C variant was tied to TCR beta V- and J-gene trimming.

As to this clone: What it recognizes is unknown.

Amplification used 60 Vbeta primers and 13 Jbeta primers. Sequenced by immunoSEQ multiplex PCR; TCRdb stores in-frame clones only, minus some. With under 100,000 clones in the sample, the ten largest clones hold about 4.2%. With 2 bases clipped from V and 0 bases from J, the junction kept 6 bases outside the gene matches. The CDR3 has 16 residues. Germline V gene sequence: CDR1 SGHRS, CDR2 YFSETQ. The origin of this receptor is a man aged 30 to 45 in good health and CMV-seronegative. This chain links TRBV5-1 with TRBJ2-3; 7 bases agree with TRBD2. Source material: PBMCs. The DNA for the CDR3 is TGCGCCAGCAGCTTTTCTAGCGGTGGAAGCACAGATACGCAGTATTTT. It specifies CASSFSSGGSTDTQYF.